The next 5 T cell receptor beta chains were all read from a single sample in a study of T-cell memory formation after mild COVID-19. TCRdb ran MiXCR on the 5' RACE reads and lists one entry per CDR3 protein. This table has under 200,000 distinct CDR3 sequences, 10% to 15% appearing once. The source material was PBMCs or a T cell subset sorted from them (not recorded which). The origin of the receptors is a man aged 18 to 30 who had mild COVID-19 (a few samples of this study predate the infection). Cell type and time point are not known.

The V and J genes are TRBV5-1 and TRBJ2-1; possible D gene TRBD2, 5 bases. CDR1 is SGHRS, CDR2 YFSETQ, per germline. The CDR3 runs to 16 residues. Trimming left V 4 bases short and J 0 bases short, with 14 bases between. CDR3 in amino acids: CASSEGNGPSYNEQFF. CDR3 sequence (DNA): TGCGCCAGCAGCGAGGGAAACGGACCCTCCTACAATGAGCAGTTCTTC.

This clonotype was counted between two and nine times. The V call is TRBV6-6, the J call TRBJ2-3; D gene unclear. Trimming took 5 bases from V and 2 from J, leaving 14 bases between them. This CDR3 has 15 residues. CDR1 MNHNY and CDR2 SVGAGI come from the germline V gene (reference sequence). The CDR3 DNA reads TGTGCCAGCAGTCCCCCTAGGCTTCACACAGATACGCAGTATTTT. Protein sequence: CASSPPRLHTDTQYF.

This sequence joins TRBV4-2 and TRBJ2-2; perhaps TRBD2 as D (6 bases). The CDR3 runs to 15 residues. Trimming removed 3 bases at V and 0 bases at J, with 8 bases between. CDR1 and CDR2 (germline): LGHNA, YNFKEQ. The CDR3 loop is CASSHVAANTGELFF. The CDR3 coding sequence is TGTGCCAGCAGCCACGTAGCGGCGAACACCGGGGAGCTGTTTTTT.

This clonotype appeared a few times. The chain employs TRBV28 and TRBJ2-3, with D possibly matching TRBD2 (6 bases). V dropped 6 bases and J dropped 10 bases, with 14 bases sitting between them. CDR3 length equals 12 residues. Germline loops: CDR1 MDHEN, CDR2 SYDVKM. The CDR3 region has the DNA TGTGCCAGCAGGCGACTAGGGGTTGCGCAGTATTTT. Encoded protein: CASRRLGVAQYF.

This clonotype was counted between two and nine times. The chain recombines TRBV7-2 with TRBJ1-2; 7 positions agree with TRBD1. This CDR3 region has 14 residues. Germline lookup yields CDR1 SGHTA and CDR2 FQGNSA. V dropped 6 bases and J dropped 2; count of bases not matched to a gene: 6. The CDR3: CASRPTGDNYGYTF. The CDR3 DNA reads TGTGCCAGCAGACCCACAGGGGACAACTATGGCTACACCTTC.